The clone carrying this T cell receptor beta chain was recorded once. Its target is unknown. The sample comes from a study of Ad26.COV2.S vaccination and SARS-CoV-2 variants. Germline CDR1 and CDR2: SGHNT and YYREEE (reference sequence). Deletions cut 4 bases from V and 2 bases from J, with 16 bases between. This CDR3 is built from 15 residues. Assay used: immunoSEQ multiplex PCR; TCRdb lists only in-frame clones, some missing. In the table there are about 320,000 clones, 86% of which are singletons. The sample's treatment: some 20 received Ad26.COV2.S at low or high dose, single or two shots; 5 received placebo; per-sample allocation not given. Specimens were obtained on day 63 following the first vaccine or placebo injection. Overall study findings and caveats: Vaccine and placebo recipients had similar non-spike TCR breadth. Measurements of TCR breadth and depth may have given underestimates of the total T cell responses. CD8+ and CD4+ T cells specific for spike reportedly responded with substantial breadth after vaccination.

V gene TRBV5-4 combines with J gene TRBJ2-7; D uncertain. This sequence originates from a person aged 18-65 years who received the Ad26.COV2.S COVID-19 vaccine or a placebo. The material sequenced was peripheral blood, taken in a trial of Ad26.COV2.S vaccine versus placebo. The CDR3 spells CASSLVREHTYEQYF. Written as DNA, the CDR3 is TGTGCCAGCAGCCTGGTTAGAGAACACACCTACGAGCAGTACTTC.